This T cell receptor (beta chain) is drawn from a study of shared clonotypes between healthy human individuals. Study-level information: Per-donor plates numbered three CD4 naive, three CD4 memory, two CD8 naive and one CD8 memory. Study-wide points: Generally, naive subsets came out with larger estimated richness than memory subsets. Depth of sequencing was expected to influence donor clonotype sharing.

This clone occurred once. Its target is not known. The donors were all Caucasian adults (living in Nashville, Tennessee). The repertoire was sequenced with immunoSEQ multiplex PCR; TCRdb's copy has only in-frame clones and lacks some. This sample carries some 2.3 million clones, approximately 95% of them seen once, and the ten largest clones take 0.3% to 0.4%. V was pared by 2 bases and J by 5 bases, with 12 bases between. The CDR3 is made up of 14 amino acids. Germline CDR1 is SNHLY and CDR2 is FYNNEI. The receptor comes from a man between 18 and 35 years old in good health. Some clones in this sample may be carry-over from other donors' samples. Sequenced: naive CD4+ T cells from PBMCs. Stated subset: CD45RA+ positively selected. The chain has TRBV2 and TRBJ1-1; D unclear. In DNA form, the CDR3 reads TGTGCCAGCAGTGAACGGGCCCAAGGAACTGAAGCTTTCTTT. Translation: CASSERAQGTEAFF.